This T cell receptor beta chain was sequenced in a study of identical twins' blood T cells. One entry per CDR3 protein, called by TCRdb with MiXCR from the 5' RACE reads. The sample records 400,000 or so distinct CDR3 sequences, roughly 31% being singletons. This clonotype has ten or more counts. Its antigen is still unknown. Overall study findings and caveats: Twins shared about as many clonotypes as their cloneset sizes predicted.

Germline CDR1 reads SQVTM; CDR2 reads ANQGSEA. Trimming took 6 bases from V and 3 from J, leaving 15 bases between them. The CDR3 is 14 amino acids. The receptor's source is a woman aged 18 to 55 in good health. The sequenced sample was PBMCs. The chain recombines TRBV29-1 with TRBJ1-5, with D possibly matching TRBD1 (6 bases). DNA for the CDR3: TGCAGCGTCCTTGATACAGGGCCCAATCAGCCCCAGCATTTT. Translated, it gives CSVLDTGPNQPQHF.